This T cell receptor (beta chain) was recorded in a study of T cell repertoires in cytomegalovirus infection. Overall study: Both CMV infection and a matching HLA type were indicated by public TCR beta signatures.

CDR1 and CDR2 (germline): LGHDT, YNNKEL (reference sequence). Trimming shortened V by 1 base and J by 0 bases, and 13 bases separated the two germline ends. The CDR3 length is 18 residues. One entry per CDR3 protein results from TCRdb running MiXCR on the reads. The repertoire includes under 200,000 distinct CDR3 sequences, nearly 9.5% of them detected once, and about 4.6% sits in the top ten. Whole-study results and caveats: The study found HLA-C-restricted CMV-specific TCR beta clonotypes dominating the ex vivo response.

There are many counts of this clonotype. Its antigen is unknown. This clonotype was sampled from a human donor in good health (CMV status not recorded). Some clones in this sample may be carry-over from other donors' samples. The chain carries TRBV3-1 and TRBJ2-6; a weak D match, TRBD2 (6 bases). Sequencing input: PBMCs. The CDR3 DNA reads as TGTGCCAGCAGCCAAGTGGCGGGGTTGGGCTCTGGGGCCAACGTCCTGACTTTC. It encodes CASSQVAGLGSGANVLTF. The full variable domain, its missing parts supplied by reference TRBV3-1 and TRBJ2-6, is DTAVSQTPKYLVTQMGNDKSIKCEQNLGHDTMYWYKQDSKKFLKIMFSYNNKELIINETVPNRFSPKSPDKAHLNLHINSLELGDSAVYFCASSQVAGLGSGANVLTFGAGSRLTVL.